The present T cell receptor (beta chain) was sequenced within a study of vaccination and CD4 T cells after COVID-19. The wider study: Six males and four females, two of them Hispanic, were enrolled as convalescents. SARS-CoV-2, HCoV-NL63, HCoV-OC43 and HCoV-229E supplied the overlapping spike peptides used to stimulate cells.

Note on this clonotype: Antigen specificity is unknown.

Treatment reported: roughly 10-day PBMC culture with coronavirus spike peptide pools or control peptides (ViraFEST assay). Sequencing of the DNA from cultured CD4+ T cells was carried out with the Oncomine TCR Beta short-read assay. The template was genomic DNA from cultured CD4+ T cells. TCRdb re-analysed the PCR reads in MiXCR, keeping a single row per CDR3 protein. Counted here are about 12,000 distinct CDR3 sequences, about a third occurring once; the ten biggest clones make up around a third. CDR1 and CDR2 from the germline V gene are SGHAT and FQNNGV. Trimming took off 0 bases at V and 6 bases at J, with 12 bases between the two ends. The CDR3 covers 16 residues.

J is TRBJ1-6 and V is TRBV11-2; the D gene is possibly TRBD1 (6 bases). Here the sequenced sample was CD4+ T cells from blood, cultured in vitro, taken before SARS-CoV-2 vaccination. The receptor was derived from a human donor who received a COVID-19 vaccine. In DNA, the CDR3 is TGTGCCAGCAGCTTAGATCGCCAGGGGTTTAATTCACCCCTCCACTTT. Protein sequence: CASSLDRQGFNSPLHF.